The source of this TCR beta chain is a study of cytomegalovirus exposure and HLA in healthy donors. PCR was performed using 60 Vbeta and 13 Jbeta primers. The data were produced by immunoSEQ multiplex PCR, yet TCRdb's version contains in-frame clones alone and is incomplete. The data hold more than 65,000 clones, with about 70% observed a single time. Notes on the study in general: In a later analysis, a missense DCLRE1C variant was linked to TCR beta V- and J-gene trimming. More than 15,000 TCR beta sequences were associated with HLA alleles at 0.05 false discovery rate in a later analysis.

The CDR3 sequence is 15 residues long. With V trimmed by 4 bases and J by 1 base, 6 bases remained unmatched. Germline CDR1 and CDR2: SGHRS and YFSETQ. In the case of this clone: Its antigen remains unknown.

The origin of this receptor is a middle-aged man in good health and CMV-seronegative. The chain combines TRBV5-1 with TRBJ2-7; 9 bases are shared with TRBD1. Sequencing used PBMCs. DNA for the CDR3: TGCGCCAGCAGCGCCGGGACAGGGTCTTCCTACGAGCAGTACTTC. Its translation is CASSAGTGSSYEQYF. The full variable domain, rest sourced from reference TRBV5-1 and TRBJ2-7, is KAGVTQTPRYLIKTRGQQVTLSCSPISGHRSVSWYQQTPGQGLQFLFEYFSETQRNKGNFPGRFSGRQFSNSRSEMNVSTLELGDSALYLCASSAGTGSSYEQYFGPGTRLTVT.